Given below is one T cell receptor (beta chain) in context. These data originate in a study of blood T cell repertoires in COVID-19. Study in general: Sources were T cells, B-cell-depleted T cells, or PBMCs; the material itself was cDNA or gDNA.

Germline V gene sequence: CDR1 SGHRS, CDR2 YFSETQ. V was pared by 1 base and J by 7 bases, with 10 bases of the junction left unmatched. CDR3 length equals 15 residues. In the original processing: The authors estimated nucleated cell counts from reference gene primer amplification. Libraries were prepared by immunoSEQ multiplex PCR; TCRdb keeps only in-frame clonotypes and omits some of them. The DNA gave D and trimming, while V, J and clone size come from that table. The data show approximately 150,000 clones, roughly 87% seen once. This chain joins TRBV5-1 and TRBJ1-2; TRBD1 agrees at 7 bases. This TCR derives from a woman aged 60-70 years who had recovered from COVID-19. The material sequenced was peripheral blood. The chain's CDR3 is CASSLRGDSFVGYTF. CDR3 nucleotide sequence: TGCGCCAGCAGCTTGAGGGGGGACAGTTTTGTTGGCTACACCTTC.